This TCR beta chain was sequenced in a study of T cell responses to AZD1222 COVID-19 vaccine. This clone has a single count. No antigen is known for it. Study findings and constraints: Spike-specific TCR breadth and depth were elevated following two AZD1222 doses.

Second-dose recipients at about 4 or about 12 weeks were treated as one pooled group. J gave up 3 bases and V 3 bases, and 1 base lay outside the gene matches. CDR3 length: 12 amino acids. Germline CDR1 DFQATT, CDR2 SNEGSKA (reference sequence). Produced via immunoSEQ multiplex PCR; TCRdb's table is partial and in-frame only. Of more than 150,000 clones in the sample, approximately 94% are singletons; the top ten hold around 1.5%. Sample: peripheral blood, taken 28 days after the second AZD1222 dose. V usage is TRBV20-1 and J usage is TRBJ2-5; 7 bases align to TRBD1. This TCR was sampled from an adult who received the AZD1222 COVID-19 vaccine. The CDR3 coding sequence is TGCAGTGCTAGTACAGGGGAAGAGACCCAGTACTTC. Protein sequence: CSASTGEETQYF.